The 4 T cell receptor beta chains in this list originate from one sample, sequenced in a study of cytomegalovirus exposure and HLA in healthy donors. The protocol was immunoSEQ multiplex PCR, while the TCRdb copy is restricted to in-frame clones and leaves out a portion. This table has approximately 110,000 clones, about 90% appearing once. The sample comprised PBMCs. These receptor sequences come from a woman younger than 30 in good health and CMV-seronegative.

V is TRBV5-1 and J is TRBJ2-2; tentatively, D is TRBD1 (5 bases). The CDR3 has 15 amino acids. Germline values: CDR1 SGHRS, CDR2 YFSETQ. The V end lost 4 bases, the J end lost 1 base, and 11 bases lay between the germline ends. The CDR3 DNA reads as TGCGCCAGCAGCCGGACACCCGAGAACACCGGGGAGCTGTTTTTT. It specifies CASSRTPENTGELFF.

The J gene is TRBJ1-1, the V gene TRBV28; 7 bases fit TRBD1. Looked up from germline, CDR1 is MDHEN and CDR2 is SYDVKM. The CDR3 is made up of 17 amino acids. Unmatched junction bases numbered 13, after V lost 5 bases and J lost 1 base. The CDR3 DNA reads TGTGCCAGCAGTCCCCGCGGACAGGACGCCAAGAACACTGAAGCTTTCTTT. It specifies CASSPRGQDAKNTEAFF.

The chain is built from TRBV7-9 and TRBJ2-1; D possibly corresponds to TRBD1 (6 bases). This CDR3 has 13 residues. V was cut by 5 bases and J by 9 bases, with 14 bases left in between. Germline V gene data show CDR1 as SEHNR and CDR2 as FQNEAQ (reference sequence). The CDR3 DNA reads as TGTGCCAGCAGCCCTCTAACAGGGAGTGAGCAGTTCTTC. As protein: CASSPLTGSEQFF. The entire variable domain, with the rest obtained from reference TRBV7-9 and TRBJ2-1, is as follows: DTGVSQNPRHKITKRGQNVTFRCDPISEHNRLYWYRQTLGQGPEFLTYFQNEAQLEKSRLLSDRFSAERPKGSFSTLEIQRTEQGDSAMYLCASSPLTGSEQFFGPGTRLTVL.

The V and J genes are TRBV6-5 and TRBJ2-1; perhaps TRBD1 as D (6 bases). Deletions cut 1 base from V and 3 bases from J, with 10 bases between. The CDR3 extends over 15 amino acids. Per the germline V gene, CDR1 is MNHEY and CDR2 is SVGAGI. The CDR3: CASSYLGANYNEQFF. Here the CDR3 DNA reads TGTGCCAGCAGTTACTTGGGGGCTAACTACAATGAGCAGTTCTTC.